The rows below give T cell receptor beta chains drawn from one sample of a study of vaccination and CD4 T cells after COVID-19. TCRdb itself ran the PCR reads through MiXCR, one entry per CDR3 protein. This table has some 10,000 distinct CDR3 sequences, roughly half appearing once. These receptors lack a known antigen. Source material: CD4+ T cells from blood, cultured in vitro. The receptors originated from a human donor who had recovered from COVID-19. Each CDR3 is given with its conserved first and last residue. D genes are given only for firm matches. Size values are once, few and many counts, or a class for expanded clones, and some rows have none.

v_call: TRBV10-2; clone_size: NA; d_call: TRBD1; j_call: TRBJ1-5; cdr3_nt: TGCGCCAGCAGCCAGGGACAGGGGCTGGTCCAGCATTTT; cdr3_aa: CASSQGQGLVQHF
v_call: TRBV27; clone_size: NA; d_call: NA; j_call: TRBJ1-2; cdr3_nt: TGTGCCAGCAGTTTCTCGGGGGCAATCCGAAGCTCTGGCTACACCTTC; cdr3_aa: CASSFSGAIRSSGYTF
v_call: TRBV20-1; clone_size: NA; d_call: NA; j_call: TRBJ1-2; cdr3_nt: TGCAGTGCTAGAGAGAGATGGAATAACTATGGCTACACCTTC; cdr3_aa: CSARERWNNYGYTF
v_call: TRBV28; clone_size: few; d_call: NA; j_call: TRBJ1-5; cdr3_nt: TGTGCCAGCAGAGTCGCACAGGGCCGTCAGCCCCAGCATTTT; cdr3_aa: CASRVAQGRQPQHF
v_call: TRBV30; clone_size: NA; d_call: NA; j_call: TRBJ2-6; cdr3_nt: TGTGCCTGGAGTGTACGAGGGGCTGAGGGGTCAGGGGCCAACGTCCTGACTTTC; cdr3_aa: CAWSVRGAEGSGANVLTF
v_call: TRBV7-8; clone_size: NA; d_call: NA; j_call: TRBJ2-2; cdr3_nt: TGTGCCAGCACCCGAATCTGGGGACCTCGAGGCGGGGAGCTGTTTTTT; cdr3_aa: CASTRIWGPRGGELFF
v_call: TRBV20-1; clone_size: NA; d_call: NA; j_call: TRBJ1-5; cdr3_nt: TGCAGTGCTGCAAACAGCAATAGCAATCAGCCCCAGCATTTT; cdr3_aa: CSAANSNSNQPQHF
v_call: TRBV20-1; clone_size: NA; d_call: NA; j_call: TRBJ2-2; cdr3_nt: TGCAGTACTAGAGATTGGGGCGGCACCGGGGAGCTGTTTTTT; cdr3_aa: CSTRDWGGTGELFF
v_call: TRBV2; clone_size: NA; d_call: NA; j_call: TRBJ1-1; cdr3_nt: TGTGCCAGCAAAACCAGGACCTATGAATACACTGAAGCTTTCTTT; cdr3_aa: CASKTRTYEYTEAFF
v_call: TRBV6-2/TRBV6-3; clone_size: few; d_call: TRBD1; j_call: TRBJ1-2; cdr3_nt: TGTGCCAGCAGATTGGACAGGGGAAAAGGCTACACCTTC; cdr3_aa: CASRLDRGKGYTF
v_call: TRBV6-5; clone_size: NA; d_call: TRBD1; j_call: TRBJ1-2; cdr3_nt: TGTGCCAGCAGTTCCTTAGGACAGGGGGCGCCTAACTATGGCTACACCTTC; cdr3_aa: CASSSLGQGAPNYGYTF
v_call: TRBV27; clone_size: few; d_call: NA; j_call: TRBJ2-2; cdr3_nt: TGTGCCAGCAGCCGCACGTCTATGGGGGGAGCGACCGGGGAGCTGTTTTTT; cdr3_aa: CASSRTSMGGATGELFF
v_call: TRBV25-1; clone_size: NA; d_call: TRBD1; j_call: TRBJ1-2; cdr3_nt: TGTGCCAGCAGCGAGGGACAGTTCAAGTATGGCTACACCTTC; cdr3_aa: CASSEGQFKYGYTF
v_call: TRBV20-1; clone_size: few; d_call: NA; j_call: TRBJ1-1; cdr3_nt: TGCAGTGCTAGTAGATCCAGGGGCACTGAAGCTTTCTTT; cdr3_aa: CSASRSRGTEAFF
v_call: TRBV20-1; clone_size: NA; d_call: TRBD1; j_call: TRBJ1-1; cdr3_nt: TGCAGTGCTAAGAGACAGGGGGCCGTAAACACTGAAGCTTTCTTT; cdr3_aa: CSAKRQGAVNTEAFF
v_call: TRBV19; clone_size: NA; d_call: TRBD1; j_call: TRBJ1-1; cdr3_nt: TGTGCCAGTAGTATGGACAGGTGGCAGCCGAACACTGAAGCTTTCTTT; cdr3_aa: CASSMDRWQPNTEAFF
v_call: TRBV19; clone_size: NA; d_call: NA; j_call: TRBJ1-1; cdr3_nt: TGTGCCAGTAGGCCCCAGACTATGAACACTGAAGCTTTCTTT; cdr3_aa: CASRPQTMNTEAFF
v_call: TRBV24-1; clone_size: NA; d_call: NA; j_call: TRBJ2-5; cdr3_nt: TGTGCCACCAGTGGGGGCAGGGGGGCCCAAGAGACCCAGTACTTC; cdr3_aa: CATSGGRGAQETQYF
v_call: TRBV18; clone_size: NA; d_call: TRBD1; j_call: TRBJ2-5; cdr3_nt: TGTGCCAGCTCTACGGACAGGGTATATCAAGAGACCCAGTACTTC; cdr3_aa: CASSTDRVYQETQYF
v_call: TRBV15; clone_size: NA; d_call: NA; j_call: TRBJ2-7; cdr3_nt: TGTGCCACCAGCAGAGATCGGCTAGCATACGAGCAGTACTTC; cdr3_aa: CATSRDRLAYEQYF
v_call: TRBV6-1; clone_size: NA; d_call: TRBD1; j_call: TRBJ1-2; cdr3_nt: TGTGCCAGCAGTGAAGACAGGGGAAGCGGCTATGGCTACACCTTC; cdr3_aa: CASSEDRGSGYGYTF
v_call: TRBV24-1; clone_size: NA; d_call: NA; j_call: TRBJ1-5; cdr3_nt: TGTGCCACCATTGAGGATAGCAATCAGCCCCAGCATTTT; cdr3_aa: CATIEDSNQPQHF
v_call: TRBV6-1; clone_size: NA; d_call: TRBD1; j_call: TRBJ1-2; cdr3_nt: TGTGCCAGCAACCGACAGGGGCCAATGGACCATGGCTACACCTTC; cdr3_aa: CASNRQGPMDHGYTF
v_call: TRBV12-3/TRBV12-4; clone_size: NA; d_call: NA; j_call: TRBJ2-7; cdr3_nt: TGTGCCAGCAGTTTCTTAAGGGGCGAGCAGTACTTC; cdr3_aa: CASSFLRGEQYF
v_call: TRBV7-2; clone_size: NA; d_call: NA; j_call: TRBJ1-5; cdr3_nt: TGTGCCAGCAGCTTAGGGGGCAGCCCAAATCAGCCCCAGCATTTT; cdr3_aa: CASSLGGSPNQPQHF
v_call: TRBV12-3/TRBV12-4; clone_size: NA; d_call: NA; j_call: TRBJ1-5; cdr3_nt: TGTGCCAGCAGTTTTCCCCCCAGGCCCCAGCATTTT; cdr3_aa: CASSFPPRPQHF
v_call: TRBV7-2; clone_size: NA; d_call: NA; j_call: TRBJ2-1; cdr3_nt: TGTGCCAGCAGCCTGTACCTACAGGGCAATGAGCAGTTCTTC; cdr3_aa: CASSLYLQGNEQFF
v_call: TRBV5-5; clone_size: NA; d_call: TRBD2; j_call: TRBJ2-1; cdr3_nt: TGTGCCAGCAGCTCCATAGCGGGTTCCTACAATGAGCAGTTCTTC; cdr3_aa: CASSSIAGSYNEQFF
v_call: TRBV6-1; clone_size: few; d_call: NA; j_call: TRBJ1-5; cdr3_nt: TGTGCCAGCAGTCCGAACAGTAATCAGCCCCAGCATTTT; cdr3_aa: CASSPNSNQPQHF
v_call: TRBV20-1; clone_size: NA; d_call: NA; j_call: TRBJ1-2; cdr3_nt: TGCAGTGCTAGAAATGAGAGGGGGAATTCCTATGGCTACACCTTC; cdr3_aa: CSARNERGNSYGYTF
v_call: TRBV6-1; clone_size: few; d_call: NA; j_call: TRBJ1-5; cdr3_nt: TGTGCCAGCAGTGAATCGGCAGGGCTATGGAGTCAGCCCCAGCATTTT; cdr3_aa: CASSESAGLWSQPQHF
v_call: TRBV19; clone_size: NA; d_call: TRBD1; j_call: TRBJ1-1; cdr3_nt: TGTGCCAGTTTACAGGGGGCCGACACTGAAGCTTTCTTT; cdr3_aa: CASLQGADTEAFF
v_call: TRBV2; clone_size: NA; d_call: NA; j_call: TRBJ1-5; cdr3_nt: TGTGCCAGCAGTGAATTCCAGGTTAGCAATCAGCCCCAGCATTTT; cdr3_aa: CASSEFQVSNQPQHF
v_call: TRBV20-1; clone_size: NA; d_call: TRBD1; j_call: TRBJ1-2; cdr3_nt: TGCAGTGCTCCCAATCCCATACAGGGGGCCAGCCGTGGCTACACCTTC; cdr3_aa: CSAPNPIQGASRGYTF
v_call: TRBV19; clone_size: few; d_call: TRBD1; j_call: TRBJ1-5; cdr3_nt: TGTGCCAGTAGTATCACCGGGACAGGGGTTCAGCCCCAGCATTTT; cdr3_aa: CASSITGTGVQPQHF
v_call: TRBV15; clone_size: NA; d_call: NA; j_call: TRBJ2-5; cdr3_nt: TGTGCCACCAGCAGAGATCCCTATAACCAAGAGACCCAGTACTTC; cdr3_aa: CATSRDPYNQETQYF
v_call: TRBV2; clone_size: NA; d_call: TRBD2; j_call: TRBJ2-1; cdr3_nt: TGTGCCAGCAGTGCCTACAGGGCGGGAGGGAACAATGAGCAGTTCTTC; cdr3_aa: CASSAYRAGGNNEQFF
v_call: TRBV7-2; clone_size: NA; d_call: TRBD1; j_call: TRBJ1-1; cdr3_nt: TGTGCCAGCAGCTTATCCAGGGGGGGGACTGAAGCTTTCTTT; cdr3_aa: CASSLSRGGTEAFF
v_call: TRBV20-1; clone_size: NA; d_call: NA; j_call: TRBJ1-1; cdr3_nt: TGCAGTGCTAGAGTAGGGGGACGGACTGAAGCTTTCTTT; cdr3_aa: CSARVGGRTEAFF
v_call: TRBV19; clone_size: NA; d_call: NA; j_call: TRBJ1-1; cdr3_nt: TGTGCCAGTAGTATAGGGAGCAGGGGACCAACTGAAGCTTTCTTT; cdr3_aa: CASSIGSRGPTEAFF
v_call: TRBV12-1; clone_size: medium-sized; d_call: NA; j_call: TRBJ2-7; cdr3_nt: TGTGCCAGCAGCTTACGGGGATTTGGCTACGAGCAGTACTTC; cdr3_aa: CASSLRGFGYEQYF
v_call: TRBV4-2; clone_size: NA; d_call: TRBD1; j_call: TRBJ1-2; cdr3_nt: TGTGCCAGCAGCCAACGGGAGACAGGGGCTGGCTATGGCTACACCTTC; cdr3_aa: CASSQRETGAGYGYTF
v_call: TRBV5-1; clone_size: once; d_call: TRBD1; j_call: TRBJ1-2; cdr3_nt: TGCGCCAGCAGCCCCGGACAGGGTTTAGGCTACACCTTC; cdr3_aa: CASSPGQGLGYTF
v_call: TRBV20-1; clone_size: few; d_call: NA; j_call: TRBJ1-5; cdr3_nt: TGCAGTGCTAGATTGGCAGCGAATCAGCCCCAGCATTTT; cdr3_aa: CSARLAANQPQHF
v_call: TRBV20-1; clone_size: NA; d_call: NA; j_call: TRBJ1-1; cdr3_nt: TGCAGTGCTATGTCCCCCTGGGGGGAAGCTTTCTTT; cdr3_aa: CSAMSPWGEAFF
v_call: TRBV28; clone_size: NA; d_call: NA; j_call: TRBJ1-5; cdr3_nt: TGTGCCAGCAGTTTCCTTGGGGCAACCAATCAGCCCCAGCATTTT; cdr3_aa: CASSFLGATNQPQHF
v_call: TRBV11-2; clone_size: NA; d_call: NA; j_call: TRBJ2-7; cdr3_nt: TGTGCCAGCAGCTTCGCGGGGACCCACTCCTACGAGCAGTACTTC; cdr3_aa: CASSFAGTHSYEQYF
v_call: TRBV24-1; clone_size: NA; d_call: TRBD2; j_call: TRBJ2-3; cdr3_nt: TGTGCCACCAGTGATCTGAGCGGGAATACAGATACGCAGTATTTT; cdr3_aa: CATSDLSGNTDTQYF
v_call: TRBV19; clone_size: NA; d_call: NA; j_call: TRBJ1-2; cdr3_nt: TGTGCCAGCACCCCCGGGACCCGACGAAACTATGGCTACACCTTC; cdr3_aa: CASTPGTRRNYGYTF
v_call: TRBV4-3; clone_size: NA; d_call: NA; j_call: TRBJ2-3; cdr3_nt: TGCGCCAGCAGCCAGACGGGGGGCCAAGTAATAGATACGCAGTATTTT; cdr3_aa: CASSQTGGQVIDTQYF
v_call: TRBV20-1; clone_size: few; d_call: NA; j_call: TRBJ2-7; cdr3_nt: TGCAGTGCCCCTAAAAGAGGGTTCTACGAGCAGTACTTC; cdr3_aa: CSAPKRGFYEQYF
v_call: TRBV7-8; clone_size: NA; d_call: NA; j_call: TRBJ2-7; cdr3_nt: TGTGCCACACTCGGACAGAGGGGCGATAGGGGCGAGCAGTACTTC; cdr3_aa: CATLGQRGDRGEQYF
v_call: TRBV25-1; clone_size: few; d_call: NA; j_call: TRBJ1-6; cdr3_nt: TGTGCCAGCAACCAGGGGAAATATAATTCACCCCTCCACTTT; cdr3_aa: CASNQGKYNSPLHF
v_call: TRBV27; clone_size: NA; d_call: NA; j_call: TRBJ1-1; cdr3_nt: TGTGCCTGCAGTCCATGGGACTCCACGAACACTGAAGCTTTCTTT; cdr3_aa: CACSPWDSTNTEAFF
v_call: TRBV5-1; clone_size: NA; d_call: TRBD1; j_call: TRBJ1-5; cdr3_nt: TGCGCCAGCAGCCTCGTGACAGGGAGCAATCAGCCCCAGCATTTT; cdr3_aa: CASSLVTGSNQPQHF
v_call: TRBV12-5; clone_size: NA; d_call: NA; j_call: TRBJ2-3; cdr3_nt: TGTGCTAGTGGTTCCATCGGGTCCTTAATCACAGATACGCAGTATTTT; cdr3_aa: CASGSIGSLITDTQYF
v_call: TRBV5-1; clone_size: NA; d_call: TRBD1; j_call: TRBJ2-5; cdr3_nt: TGCGCCAGCAGCTCACAGGGGTCAGAGACCCAGTACTTC; cdr3_aa: CASSSQGSETQYF
v_call: TRBV6-1; clone_size: NA; d_call: TRBD1; j_call: TRBJ1-5; cdr3_nt: TGTGCCAGCAGTGATCGGACAGGAGTGGGGTTTAGCAATCAGCCCCAGCATTTT; cdr3_aa: CASSDRTGVGFSNQPQHF
v_call: TRBV4-3; clone_size: few; d_call: NA; j_call: TRBJ1-2; cdr3_nt: TGCGCCAGCAGCCGCGGCCTGGACACTTCCTATGGCTACACCTTC; cdr3_aa: CASSRGLDTSYGYTF